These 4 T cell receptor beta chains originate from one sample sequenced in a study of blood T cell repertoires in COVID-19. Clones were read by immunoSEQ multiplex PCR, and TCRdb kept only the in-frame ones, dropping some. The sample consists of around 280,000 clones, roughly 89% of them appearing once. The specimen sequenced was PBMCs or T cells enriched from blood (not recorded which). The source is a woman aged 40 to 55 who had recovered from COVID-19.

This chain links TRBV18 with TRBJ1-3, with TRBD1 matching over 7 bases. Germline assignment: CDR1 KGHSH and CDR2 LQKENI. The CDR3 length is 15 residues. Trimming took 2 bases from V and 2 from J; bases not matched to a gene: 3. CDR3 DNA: TGTGCCAGCTCACCAGACAGGGTGACTGGAAACACCATATATTTT. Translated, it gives CASSPDRVTGNTIYF.

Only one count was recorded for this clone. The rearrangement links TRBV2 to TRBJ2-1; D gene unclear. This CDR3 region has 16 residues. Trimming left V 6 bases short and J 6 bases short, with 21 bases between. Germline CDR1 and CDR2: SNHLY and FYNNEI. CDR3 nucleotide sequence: TGTGCCAGCAGCCCCTCGAGAAGCCACAGCATCAATGAGCAGTTCTTC. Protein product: CASSPSRSHSINEQFF.

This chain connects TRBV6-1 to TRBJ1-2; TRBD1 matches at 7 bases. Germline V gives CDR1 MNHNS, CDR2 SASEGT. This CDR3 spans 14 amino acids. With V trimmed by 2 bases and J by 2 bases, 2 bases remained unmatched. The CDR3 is CASSEQDRNYGYTF. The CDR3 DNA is TGTGCCAGCAGTGAACAGGACAGGAACTATGGCTACACCTTC.

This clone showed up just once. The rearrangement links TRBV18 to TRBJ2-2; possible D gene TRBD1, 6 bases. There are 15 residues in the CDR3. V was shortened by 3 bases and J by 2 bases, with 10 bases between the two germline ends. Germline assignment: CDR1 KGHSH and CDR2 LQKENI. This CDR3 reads CASSPGTQNTGELFF. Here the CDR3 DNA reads TGTGCCAGCTCACCCGGGACACAAAACACCGGGGAGCTGTTTTTT.